Listed here are 13 T cell receptor beta chains from one sample, sequenced in a study of human T cells and chemical hapten exposure. Time point: patch test 1, 2 weeks after DPC sensitization. The treatment here: therapeutic diphenylcyclopropenone sensitization with weekly scalp DPC. The starting material, unfractionated whole blood, was used for total RNA extraction. TCRdb processed the RACE reads anew with MiXCR; each CDR3 protein has one entry. The sample gives 30,000 to 40,000 distinct CDR3 sequences, 5.5% to 8% of which show up once; roughly a tenth is in the top ten. Sequencing used whole blood, obtained in connection with sensitization to the hapten diphenylcyclopropenone (DPC). Every receptor here comes from a woman in her twenties or thirties with alopecia areata. Some clones in this sample may be carry-over from other donors' samples.

The sample holds many counts of this clonotype. A junction end diverges from the germline sequence, so it may reflect a read error. The chain has TRBV5-1 and TRBJ1-6, with TRBD1 identical over 9 bases. Germline values: CDR1 SGHRS, CDR2 YFSETQ. The CDR3 runs to 16 residues. The DNA of the CDR3 is TGCGCCAGCAGCCTGACAGGGGGAGAATCCCATTCCCCCCTCCACTTT. Translation: CASSLTGGESHSPLHF.

This clonotype was detected many times. CDR3 amino acids: CASSLQGSEGYNEQFF. CDR3 sequence (DNA): TGTGCCAGCAGCTTACAGGGGTCCGAAGGTTACAATGAGCAGTTCTTC. The V call is TRBV7-2, the J call TRBJ2-1; perhaps TRBD1 as D (6 bases). This CDR3 spans 16 amino acids. The V gene's germline CDR1 is SGHTA and CDR2 FQGNSA. V lost 2 bases and J 4 bases, leaving 15 bases between the germline ends.

This clonotype was recorded many times. The chain joins TRBV4-1 to TRBJ1-1; D is perhaps TRBD1 (6 bases). Germline loops: CDR1 MGHRA, CDR2 YSYEKL. The CDR3 spans 14 residues. Trimming left V 4 bases short and J 1 base short, with 10 bases between. The CDR3 DNA sequence: TGCGCCAGCAGCCGAAGACAGGCGAACACTGAAGCTTTCTTT. It translates to CASSRRQANTEAFF.

This chain links TRBV20-1 with TRBJ1-1; no reliable D call. Germline loops: CDR1 DFQATT, CDR2 SNEGSKA (reference sequence). V lost 2 bases, J lost 1 base, and 11 bases lay in between. CDR3 length: 14 amino acids. CDR3 region: CSARIRGENTEAFF. The CDR3 DNA reads as TGCAGTGCTAGAATTCGGGGAGAGAACACTGAAGCTTTCTTT.

Many counts were recorded for this clonotype. This chain connects TRBV10-3 to TRBJ2-1, with D perhaps TRBD1 (5 bases). The length of the CDR3 is 14 residues. The germline V gene encodes CDR1 ENHRY and CDR2 SYGVKD. V lost 6 bases and J 7 bases, leaving 16 bases between the germline ends. The CDR3 coding sequence is TGTGCCATCAGGCAGGGTATGTGGTCGAATGAGCAGTTCTTC. Translating it yields CAIRQGMWSNEQFF.

In this sample, this clonotype turned up a few times. This rearrangement joins TRBV15 to TRBJ2-5, with D hard to call. V was clipped by 0 bases and J by 4 bases, with 6 bases between them. Germline-derived CDR1 and CDR2 are LNHNV and YYDKDF (reference sequence). The CDR3 contains 13 residues. The CDR3 sequence: CATSRDLGETQYF. CDR3 sequence (DNA): TGTGCCACCAGCAGAGATCTCGGAGAGACCCAGTACTTC.

This clonotype was observed a few times. The chain employs TRBV6-2 or TRBV6-3 and TRBJ2-1, with TRBD2 matching over 9 bases. This CDR3 has 16 residues. The trim removed 0 bases at V and 9 bases at J, leaving 9 bases unmatched. Germline loops: CDR1 MNHEY, CDR2 SVGEGT. Written as DNA, the CDR3 is TGTGCCAGCAGTTACTCGGAGTTAGCGGGGGTGGGTGAGCAGTTCTTC. Translated, it gives CASSYSELAGVGEQFF.

This clonotype was seen at least ten times. The J gene is TRBJ2-7, the V gene TRBV6-1; no clear D. The CDR3 contains 15 residues. Germline lookup yields CDR1 MNHNS and CDR2 SASEGT. V was cut by 1 base and J by 6 bases, with 16 bases left in between. The chain's CDR3 is CASSEGLIRTGEQYF. CDR3 sequence (DNA): TGTGCCAGCAGTGAAGGTCTCATCCGTACGGGCGAGCAGTACTTC.

This clonotype was detected a few times. This chain joins TRBV7-8 and TRBJ1-2; D is perhaps TRBD1 (5 bases). Germline CDR1 and CDR2: SGHVS and FQNEAQ. This CDR3 contains 15 residues. V was cut by 3 bases and J by 8 bases, with 19 bases left in between. The CDR3 coding sequence is TGTGCCAGCAGCTTGGCCAAGATAAATTGGGACGGCTACACCTTC. Amino acids: CASSLAKINWDGYTF.

The genes are TRBV4-1 and TRBJ1-4, with unresolved D. The CDR3 has 16 residues. Trimming left V 0 bases short and J 5 bases short, with 13 bases between. Germline values: CDR1 MGHRA, CDR2 YSYEKL. This CDR3 is CASSQDAVYLNEKLFF. In nucleotides, the CDR3 is TGCGCCAGCAGCCAAGACGCGGTATACCTGAATGAAAAACTGTTTTTT.

This clonotype has more than one count but fewer than ten. The chain carries TRBV6-5 and TRBJ1-3; D remains ambiguous. V lost 8 bases and J lost 0, with 14 bases in between. The CDR3 extends over 15 amino acids. In germline, CDR1 is MNHEY, CDR2 SVGAGI. The CDR3 nucleotides read TGTGCCAGCGGGATCGACAACGCCTCTGGAAACACCATATATTTT. Residues: CASGIDNASGNTIYF.

The sample holds a few counts of this clonotype. J is TRBJ2-3 and V is TRBV6-2 or TRBV6-3; D gene uncertain. In germline, CDR1 is MNHEY, CDR2 SVGEGT. The CDR3 length is 14 residues. Trimming removed 3 bases at V and 1 base at J, with 8 bases between. The CDR3 sequence: CASSYLSRTDTQYF. As DNA, the CDR3 is TGTGCCAGCAGTTATCTATCTCGCACAGATACGCAGTATTTT.

This clonotype occurred a few times. This chain uses TRBV18 with TRBJ2-6; D may be TRBD1 (6 bases). The CDR3 spans 16 residues. Trimming cost V 3 bases and J 4 bases, with 13 bases left between them. Germline V gene sequence: CDR1 KGHSH, CDR2 LQKENI. CDR3: CASSPETGGGANVLTF. The CDR3 coding sequence is TGTGCCAGCTCACCCGAGACAGGTGGAGGGGCCAACGTCCTGACTTTC.